This record looks at one T cell receptor (beta chain) sequence and its context. This CDR3 comprises 15 residues. V lost 0 bases, J lost 5 bases, and 11 bases lay in between. From germline, CDR1 is LGHNA and CDR2 YNFKEQ. The data stem from a study of T cells of healthy individuals. TCRdb ran MiXCR on the 5' RACE reads and lists one entry per CDR3 protein. Of under 70,000 distinct CDR3 sequences listed, around 15% are singletons. The rearrangement joins TRBV4-2 to TRBJ1-5; TRBD1 might be the D (6 bases). This TCR derives from a human donor in good health. CDR3 coding DNA: TGTGCCAGCAGCCAAGATCTGGGGGGCCATCAGCCCCAGCATTTT. This codes for CASSQDLGGHQPQHF.